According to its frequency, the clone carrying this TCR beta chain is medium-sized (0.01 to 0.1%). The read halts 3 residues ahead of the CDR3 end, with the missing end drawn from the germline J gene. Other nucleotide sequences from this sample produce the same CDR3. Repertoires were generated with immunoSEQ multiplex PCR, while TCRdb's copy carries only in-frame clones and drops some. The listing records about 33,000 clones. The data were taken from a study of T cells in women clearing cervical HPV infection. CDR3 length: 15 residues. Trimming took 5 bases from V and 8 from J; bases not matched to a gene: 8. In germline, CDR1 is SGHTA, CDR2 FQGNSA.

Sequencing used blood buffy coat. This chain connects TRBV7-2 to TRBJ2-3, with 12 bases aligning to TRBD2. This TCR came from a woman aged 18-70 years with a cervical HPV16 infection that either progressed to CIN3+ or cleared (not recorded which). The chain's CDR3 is CASSPRTSGELTQYF. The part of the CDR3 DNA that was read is TGTGCCAGCAGCCCGCGGACTAGCGGGGAACTTACG.